Below are 18 T cell receptor beta chains sequenced from a single sample in a study of blood T cell repertoires in COVID-19 (TCRdb year 2020). Preparation of the library involved the immunoSEQ multiplex PCR assay. TCRdb stores this immuneACCESS table with in-frame sequences only. Part of the clones is absent; in the studies checked, under half of the shortfall reflects unresolved V genes, and no reason is known for the rest. A total of a few hundred thousand clones appear in this sample, approximately 90% of them only once. The ten largest clones take up roughly 1.2% of the sample. The sequencing input was PBMCs or T cells enriched from blood (not recorded which). The origin of the receptors is a woman aged 18-29 years who had recovered from COVID-19.

CDR3 loop: CASSSRGASNQPQHF. CDR3 in DNA: TGTGCCAGCAGTTCCCGGGGGGCTAGCAATCAGCCCCAGCATTTT. The rearrangement joins TRBV6-5 to TRBJ1-5, with D tentatively TRBD1 (6 bases). Germline CDR1 MNHEY, CDR2 SVGAGI. CDR3 length: 15 residues. The ends were cut back, 4 bases at V and 0 bases at J, with 10 bases in the middle.

CDR3 sequence: CSVDTGASNQPQHF. DNA for the CDR3: TGCAGCGTTGATACAGGGGCCAGCAATCAGCCCCAGCATTTT. The chain recombines TRBV29-1 with TRBJ1-5; 7 bases agree with TRBD1. The CDR3 loop spans 14 amino acids. The V and J ends lost 3 bases and 1 base, in that order; junction bases with no gene match: 3. Per germline, CDR1 SQVTM and CDR2 ANQGSEA.

The chain employs TRBV7-3 and TRBJ2-6; TRBD1 agrees at 8 bases. The germline CDR1 and CDR2 sequences are SGHTA and FQGTGA. With V trimmed by 2 bases and J by 2 bases, 17 bases remained unmatched. The CDR3 totals 21 residues. The CDR3 reads CASSLPGPAGQDVPGANVLTF. The CDR3 region has the DNA TGTGCCAGCAGCTTACCTGGTCCTGCGGGACAGGACGTACCTGGGGCCAACGTCCTGACTTTC. Looking up the rest from reference TRBV7-3 and TRBJ2-6 gives the full variable domain: GAGVSQTPSNKVTEKGKYVELRCDPISGHTALYWYRQSLGQGPEFLIYFQGTGAADDSGLPNDRFFAVRPEGSVSTLKIQRTERGDSAVYLCASSLPGPAGQDVPGANVLTFGAGSRLTVL.

The genes are TRBV4-1 and TRBJ1-1; D is unresolved. Deletions cut 1 base from V and 9 bases from J, with 24 bases between. In germline, CDR1 is MGHRA, CDR2 YSYEKL. The CDR3 consists of 17 residues. The CDR3 bases are TGCGCCAGCAGCCAAGGTCCCACCACGGGAGGCACCGGGAAAGCTTTCTTT. Encoded protein: CASSQGPTTGGTGKAFF.

The chain couples TRBV28 to TRBJ2-7; TRBD1 is a possible D gene (5 bases). The V and J ends lost 6 bases and 0 bases respectively, with 9 bases between them. This CDR3 has 13 residues. Per the germline V gene, CDR1 is MDHEN and CDR2 is SYDVKM. The CDR3: CASSLGHSYEQYF. CDR3 sequence (DNA): TGTGCCAGCAGCTTAGGACACTCCTACGAGCAGTACTTC.

A single count supports this clone. DNA for the CDR3: TGTGCCAGCAGTTTCAGGGTGGGCGCCGGGGAGCTGTTTTTT. It codes for CASSFRVGAGELFF. This chain connects TRBV28 to TRBJ2-2; D possibly corresponds to TRBD1 (5 bases). Trimming removed 3 bases at V and 6 bases at J, with 11 bases between. The CDR3 is 14 amino acids. CDR1 is MDHEN and CDR2 is SYDVKM in the germline V gene.

This clone was seen only a few times. The chain employs TRBV7-3 and TRBJ2-7, with 9 bases fitting TRBD2. This CDR3 is 16 amino acids long. With 5 bases clipped from V and 1 base from J, the junction kept 9 bases outside the gene matches. Per germline, CDR1 SGHTA and CDR2 FQGTGA. CDR3 loop: CASSPSVSGGSYEQYF. DNA for the CDR3: TGTGCCAGCAGCCCCTCTGTTAGCGGGGGTTCCTACGAGCAGTACTTC.

The chain combines TRBV19 with TRBJ2-2; D not certain. The length of the CDR3 is 13 residues. The germline gives CDR1 LNHDA, CDR2 SQIVND (reference sequence). Trimming took off 3 bases at V and 1 base at J, with 3 bases between the two ends. As DNA, the CDR3 is TGTGCCAGTAGTATCTTGAACACCGGGGAGCTGTTTTTT. Translation: CASSILNTGELFF.

The table lists this clone with a count of one. This sequence joins TRBV6-5 and TRBJ1-4; no firm D call. Germline V CDR1 and CDR2: MNHEY, SVGAGI. The V gene lost 2 bases and the J gene lost 5 bases, with 9 bases spanning the gap. This CDR3 contains 14 residues. The CDR3 is CASSYGPGNEKLFF. The CDR3 DNA follows: TGTGCCAGCAGTTACGGGCCGGGAAATGAAAAACTGTTTTTT.

The V and J genes are TRBV18 and TRBJ2-6, with 9 bases identical to TRBD1. Germline-derived CDR1 and CDR2 are KGHSH and LQKENI. The CDR3 covers 17 residues. Trimming removed 6 bases from V and 4 bases from J; junction bases left unmatched: 10. CDR3 loop: CASSLQGAVFGANVLTF. The CDR3 DNA reads as TGTGCCAGCTCTCTACAGGGGGCTGTGTTCGGGGCCAACGTCCTGACTTTC.

The gene calls are TRBV9 and TRBJ1-1; TRBD1 aligns across 7 bases. CDR3 length: 16 amino acids. CDR1 is SGDLS, CDR2 YYNGEE, per germline. J gave up 1 base and V 1 base, and 7 bases lay outside the gene matches. For the CDR3, the DNA is TGTGCCAGCAGCGTATATGGGGGACAGCCGAACACTGAAGCTTTCTTT. It encodes CASSVYGGQPNTEAFF. The entire variable domain, with the rest obtained from reference TRBV9 and TRBJ1-1, is as follows: DSGVTQTPKHLITATGQRVTLRCSPRSGDLSVYWYQQSLDQGLQFLIQYYNGEERAKGNILERFSAQQFPDLHSELNLSSLELGDSALYFCASSVYGGQPNTEAFFGQGTRLTVV.

The DNA for the CDR3 is TGTGCCAGCAGCTTAGAACCTGTGGGAAGGGAGGCGGCTTTCTTT. Its translation: CASSLEPVGREAAFF. The chain recombines TRBV7-2 with TRBJ1-1, with D uncertain. The CDR3 runs 15 residues. The V end was cut by 1 base, the J end by 11 bases, with 20 bases between. The germline CDR1 and CDR2 sequences are SGHTA and FQGNSA.

The rearrangement joins TRBV7-9 to TRBJ1-3; 8 nucleotides align to TRBD1. Germline V gene lookup returns CDR1 SEHNR and CDR2 FQNEAQ (reference sequence). This CDR3 is built from 16 residues. Trimming removed 5 bases from V and 2 bases from J; junction bases left unmatched: 8. CDR3 nucleotide sequence: TGTGCCAGCAGCCTCGACCTGACAGGGGCTGGAAACACCATATATTTT. Amino acid sequence: CASSLDLTGAGNTIYF.

CDR3 nucleotides: TGCAGCGTTGAAGATCAGGGGGCGGGTGGCTACACCTTC. Amino acid sequence: CSVEDQGAGGYTF. The V and J genes are TRBV29-1 and TRBJ1-2; 8 bases align to TRBD1. The CDR3 has 13 amino acids. V shed 0 bases and J 7 bases; nucleotides not matched to a gene: 4. In germline, CDR1 is SQVTM, CDR2 ANQGSEA.

The chain joins TRBV11-2 to TRBJ2-1; weak D call: TRBD2 (5 bases). V lost 9 bases and J lost 7, with 16 bases in between. CDR3 length: 13 amino acids. From germline, CDR1 is SGHAT and CDR2 FQNNGV. CDR3 in amino acids: CASLLARRNEQFF. DNA of the CDR3: TGTGCCAGTCTATTGGCAAGGAGGAATGAGCAGTTCTTC.

This clone turned up a few times. The V call is TRBV12-3 or TRBV12-4, the J call TRBJ2-3; no definite D call. The V end was cut by 5 bases, the J end by 6 bases, with 9 bases between. The CDR3 contains 12 residues. CDR3 region: CASSESMDTQYF. The CDR3 DNA reads as TGTGCCAGCAGTGAGTCTATGGATACGCAGTATTTT.

Notes on this clone: The same CDR3 also results from other DNA sequences found in this sample. V and J are TRBV9 and TRBJ2-2; 8 bases line up with TRBD2. After removal of 2 bases from V and 0 bases from J, the junction contained 0 bases not matched to a gene. This CDR3 contains 15 residues. In germline, CDR1 is SGDLS, CDR2 YYNGEE. The CDR3 here is CASSVGGANTGELFF. The CDR3 DNA follows: TGTGCCAGCAGCGTCGGGGGGGCGAACACCGGGGAGCTGTTTTTT. Full variable domain (remainder filled in from reference TRBV9 and TRBJ2-2): DSGVTQTPKHLITATGQRVTLRCSPRSGDLSVYWYQQSLDQGLQFLIQYYNGEERAKGNILERFSAQQFPDLHSELNLSSLELGDSALYFCASSVGGANTGELFFGEGSRLTVL.

The J gene is TRBJ2-3, the V gene TRBV9; TRBD2 aligns across 14 bases. Germline lookup yields CDR1 SGDLS and CDR2 YYNGEE. The CDR3 is made up of 19 amino acids. The J segment lost 4 bases and the V segment lost 3 bases, leaving 13 bases of the junction unmatched. This CDR3 reads CASSETNRLAGGPADTQYF. Written as DNA, the CDR3 is TGTGCCAGCAGCGAAACAAACCGACTAGCGGGGGGGCCAGCAGATACGCAGTATTTT.